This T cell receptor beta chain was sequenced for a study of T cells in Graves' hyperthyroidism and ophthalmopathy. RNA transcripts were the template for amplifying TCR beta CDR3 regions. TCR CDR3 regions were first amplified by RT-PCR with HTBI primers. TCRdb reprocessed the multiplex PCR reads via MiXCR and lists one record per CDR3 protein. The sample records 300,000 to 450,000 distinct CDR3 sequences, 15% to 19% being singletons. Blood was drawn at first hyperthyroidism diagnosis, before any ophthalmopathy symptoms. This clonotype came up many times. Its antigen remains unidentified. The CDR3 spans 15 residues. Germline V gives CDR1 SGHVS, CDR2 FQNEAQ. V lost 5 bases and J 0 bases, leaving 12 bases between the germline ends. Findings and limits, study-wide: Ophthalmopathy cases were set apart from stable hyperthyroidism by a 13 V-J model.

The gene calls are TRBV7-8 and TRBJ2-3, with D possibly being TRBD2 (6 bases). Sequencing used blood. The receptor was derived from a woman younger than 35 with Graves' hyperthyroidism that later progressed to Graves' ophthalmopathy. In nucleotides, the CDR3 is TGTGCCAGCAGCCTGGACTATTCTAGCACAGATACGCAGTATTTT. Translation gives CASSLDYSSTDTQYF.